This T cell receptor (beta chain) appears in the sequencing data of a study of control samples from healthy donors and cancer patients. The protocol was immunoSEQ multiplex PCR, while the TCRdb copy is restricted to in-frame clones and leaves out a portion. The sample contains 50,000 or so clones, 88% of which appear only once. V gave up 5 bases and J gave up 3 bases; unmatched junction bases: 7. This CDR3 region has 14 residues. Per the germline V gene, CDR1 is LNHDA and CDR2 is SQIVND (reference sequence). Sequences were obtained from blood. This sequence joins TRBV19 and TRBJ2-7; TRBD2 matches 7 bases. This clonotype was obtained from a man aged 45-65 years in good health. The CDR3 region has the DNA TGTGCCAGTAGTTCCGGGACTAAAGGCTACGAGCAGTACTTC. It is translated as CASSSGTKGYEQYF.